The next 6 T cell receptor beta chains were all read from a single sample in a study of metastatic and nonmetastatic thyroid tumors. There were no patients who had received any treatment before thyroid surgery. TCRdb reassembled clones from the PCR reads with MiXCR. The repertoire holds over 10,000 clones, with about 12% as singletons. Sequencing input: blood. The receptors stem from a female donor with papillary thyroid cancer or a benign thyroid nodule (not recorded which). Some clones in this sample may be carry-over from other donors' samples.

This clone has a count of ten or more. This sequence joins TRBV20-1 and TRBJ2-1, with TRBD1 matching 7 bases. The ends lost 6 bases at V and 0 bases at J; junction bases unmatched: 11. The CDR3 spans 16 residues. Germline CDR1 and CDR2: DFQATT and SNEGSKA (reference sequence). This chain's CDR3 is CSADLDRMSSYNEQFF. In DNA, the CDR3 is TGCAGTGCCGATCTGGACAGGATGAGCTCCTACAATGAGCAGTTCTTC.

A word on this clone: A much larger clone is a single base away; this may be a read error. The chain couples TRBV19 to TRBJ1-5; 11 nucleotides agree with TRBD1. CDR3 length: 15 residues. V was pared by 8 bases and J by 9 bases, with 12 bases of the junction left unmatched. Germline V gives CDR1 LNHDA, CDR2 SQIVND (reference sequence). The CDR3 protein is CASHRTGGSGRPQHF. The CDR3, as DNA: TGTGCCAGTCATAGGACAGGGGGCTCTGGGCGGCCCCAGCATTTT. Drawing the rest from reference TRBV19 and TRBJ1-5, the complete variable domain is DGGITQSPKYLFRKEGQNVTLSCEQNLNHDAMYWYRQDPGQGLRLIYYSQIVNDFQKGDIAEGYSVSREKKESFPLTVTSAQKNPTAFYLCASHRTGGSGRPQHFGDGTRLSIL.

By share of the sample, this clone is medium-sized. This chain uses TRBV20-1 with TRBJ1-1; 10 bases agree with TRBD1. From germline, CDR1 is DFQATT and CDR2 SNEGSKA (reference sequence). The CDR3 contains 14 residues. The V segment lost 6 bases and the J segment 5 bases; nucleotides outside the gene matches: 9. The CDR3, as DNA: TGCAGTGCCCTGACAGGGGGCGCAGGGACTGAAGCTTTCTTT. This gives the protein CSALTGGAGTEAFF.

At least ten counts were recorded for this clone. This rearrangement joins TRBV2 to TRBJ2-7, with TRBD2 as a possible D gene (6 bases). CDR1 SNHLY and CDR2 FYNNEI come from the germline V gene. This CDR3 has 12 amino acids. Trimming removed 5 bases from V and 4 bases from J, with 9 bases in between. CDR3 region: CASSQGTYEQYF. The CDR3 bases are TGTGCCAGCAGTCAAGGGACTTACGAGCAGTACTTC. The variable domain in full, with the rest retrieved from reference TRBV2 and TRBJ2-7, is EPEVTQTPSHQVTQMGQEVILRCVPISNHLYFYWYRQILGQKVEFLVSFYNNEISEKSEIFDDQFSVERPDGSNFTLKIRSTKLEDSAMYFCASSQGTYEQYFGPGTRLTVT.

This clone was observed many times. The chain links TRBV5-1 to TRBJ1-1, with TRBD1 as a possible D gene (6 bases). The V gene lost 4 bases and the J gene lost 4 bases, with 14 bases spanning the gap. The CDR3 runs 14 residues. CDR1 is SGHRS, CDR2 YFSETQ, per germline. CDR3 nucleotide sequence: TGCGCCAGCAGCATCGAGACAGGAGTCACTGAAGCTTTCTTT. This sequence encodes CASSIETGVTEAFF.

In its sample, this clone is medium-sized. The CDR3 DNA sequence: TGTGCCAGCAGTTGGGGAGCGGGCGCGAGCTCCTACAATGAGCAGTTCTTC. Encoded protein: CASSWGAGASSYNEQFF. V usage is TRBV27 and J usage is TRBJ2-1; TRBD2 might be the D (6 bases). CDR1 MNHEY and CDR2 SMNVEV come from the germline V gene (reference sequence). The CDR3 has 17 amino acids. V lost 4 bases and J 0 bases, leaving 16 bases between the germline ends.